This TCR beta chain was recovered during a study of regulatory T cells in long-lasting Graves disease. Overall study: Newly diagnosed Graves' patients had taken antithyroid drugs under 3 months.

This CDR3 region has 13 residues. V shed 2 bases and J shed 3 bases, with 8 bases lying between them. Germline V gene lookup returns CDR1 SGHRS and CDR2 YFSETQ. The sample's time point: newly diagnosed GD, antithyroid drugs for less than 3 months. Scientists built the TCR library using RNA that was extracted from PBMCs. This clonotype was detected a few times. Construction of the TCR beta libraries employed iRepertoire HTBI primers in conjunction with Arm-PCR of CDR3 regions. MiXCR was run by TCRdb on the multiplex PCR reads, yielding one entry per CDR3 protein. The data contain just over 600,000 distinct CDR3 sequences, about 16% of them singletons. These data were likewise used in another study, on T cells in Graves' hyperthyroidism and ophthalmopathy.

This clonotype was sampled from a woman in her twenties or thirties with Graves disease. The V and J genes are TRBV5-1 and TRBJ1-2; D gene uncertain. Sequences were derived from peripheral blood mononuclear cells (PBMCs), sampled at new diagnosis, from a patient treated with antithyroid drugs. The CDR3 here is CASSLGKDYGYTF. The CDR3 coding sequence is TGCGCCAGCAGCTTAGGGAAGGACTATGGCTACACCTTC.